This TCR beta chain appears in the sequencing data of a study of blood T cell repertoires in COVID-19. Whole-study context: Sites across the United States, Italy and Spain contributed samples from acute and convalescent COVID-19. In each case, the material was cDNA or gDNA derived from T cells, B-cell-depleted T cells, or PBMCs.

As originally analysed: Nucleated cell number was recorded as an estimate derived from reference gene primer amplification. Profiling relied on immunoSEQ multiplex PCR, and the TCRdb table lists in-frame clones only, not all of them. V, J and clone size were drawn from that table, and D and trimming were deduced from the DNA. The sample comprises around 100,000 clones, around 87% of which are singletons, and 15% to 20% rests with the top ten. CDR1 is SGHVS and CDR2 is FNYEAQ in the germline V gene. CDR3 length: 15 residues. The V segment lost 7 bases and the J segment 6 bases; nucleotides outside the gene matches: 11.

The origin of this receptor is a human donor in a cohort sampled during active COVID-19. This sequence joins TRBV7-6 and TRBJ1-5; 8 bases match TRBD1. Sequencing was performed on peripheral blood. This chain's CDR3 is CASKASGGASQPQHF. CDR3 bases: TGTGCCAGCAAGGCCTCAGGGGGCGCAAGTCAGCCCCAGCATTTT.